This T cell receptor (beta chain) was obtained from a study of cytomegalovirus exposure and HLA in healthy donors. Study-wide context: In terms of ancestry, the Caucasian-associated cluster contained roughly 81% of the approximately 400 genotyped donors.

Researchers ran the PCR with 60 Vbeta and 13 Jbeta primers. The assay was immunoSEQ multiplex PCR, and TCRdb's table has in-frame clones only and misses some. Altogether more than 130,000 clones are present, about 75% being singletons, with the ten largest covering 3.5% to 5%. As for this clone: At one end, the junction sequence differs from germline, possibly due to a read error. Other DNA sequences in the sample encode the same CDR3.

Germline loops: CDR1 SGHRS, CDR2 YFSETQ. The CDR3 spans 17 residues. Sequenced input: PBMCs. This chain links TRBV5-1 with TRBJ2-3; 13 positions match TRBD2. The TCR was taken from a man aged 18 to 35 in good health and CMV-seronegative. In DNA, the CDR3 is TGCGCCAGCAGCCGGAAGGGGACTAGCGGGACCGGAGATACGCAATATTTT. It encodes CASSRKGTSGTGDTQYF.